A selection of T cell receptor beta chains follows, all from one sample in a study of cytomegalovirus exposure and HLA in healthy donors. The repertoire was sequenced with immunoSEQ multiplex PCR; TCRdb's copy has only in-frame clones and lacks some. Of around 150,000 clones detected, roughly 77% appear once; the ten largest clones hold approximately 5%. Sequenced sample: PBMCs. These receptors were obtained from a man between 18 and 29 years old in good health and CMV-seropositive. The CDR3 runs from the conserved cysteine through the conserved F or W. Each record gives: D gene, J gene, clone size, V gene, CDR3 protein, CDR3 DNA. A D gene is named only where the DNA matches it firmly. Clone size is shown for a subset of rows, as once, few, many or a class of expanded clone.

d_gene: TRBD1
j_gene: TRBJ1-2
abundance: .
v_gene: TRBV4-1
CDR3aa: CASSQGRQGPGYTF
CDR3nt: TGCGCCAGCAGCCAAGGTAGACAGGGGCCTGGCTACACCTTC

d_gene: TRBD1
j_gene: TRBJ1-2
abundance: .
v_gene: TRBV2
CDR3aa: CASSGTGGYGYTF
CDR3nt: TGTGCCAGCAGTGGGACAGGGGGCTATGGCTACACCTTC

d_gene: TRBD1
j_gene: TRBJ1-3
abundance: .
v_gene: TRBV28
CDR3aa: CASTTTGGAIPIYF
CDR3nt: TGTGCCAGCACTACTACAGGGGGCGCTATTCCCATATATTTT

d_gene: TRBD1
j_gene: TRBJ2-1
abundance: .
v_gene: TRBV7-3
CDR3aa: CASSITGEPTYNEQFF
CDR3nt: TGTGCCAGCAGCATCACAGGGGAACCTACCTACAATGAGCAGTTCTTC

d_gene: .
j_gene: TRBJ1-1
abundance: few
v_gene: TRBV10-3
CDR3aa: CAISQGSTEAFF
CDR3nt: TGTGCCATCAGTCAGGGAAGCACTGAAGCTTTCTTT

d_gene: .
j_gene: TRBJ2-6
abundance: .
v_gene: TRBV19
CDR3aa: CASTPSGANVLTF
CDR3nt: TGTGCCAGTACCCCGTCGGGGGCCAACGTCCTGACTTTC

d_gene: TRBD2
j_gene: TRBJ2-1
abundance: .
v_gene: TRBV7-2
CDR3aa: CASSLPGLAGGDEQFF
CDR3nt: TGTGCCAGCAGCTTACCCGGACTAGCGGGAGGGGATGAGCAGTTCTTC

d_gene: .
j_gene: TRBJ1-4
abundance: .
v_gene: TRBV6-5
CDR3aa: CASSYLEKPRNEKLFF
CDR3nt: TGTGCCAGCAGTTACTTAGAAAAGCCTCGTAATGAAAAACTGTTTTTT

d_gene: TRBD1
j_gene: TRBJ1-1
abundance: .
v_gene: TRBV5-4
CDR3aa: CASSATGRNTEAFF
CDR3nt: TGTGCCAGCAGCGCGACAGGGAGGAACACTGAAGCTTTCTTT

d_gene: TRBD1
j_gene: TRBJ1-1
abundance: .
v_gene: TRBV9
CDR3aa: CASSGGTATEAFF
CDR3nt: TGTGCCAGCAGCGGCGGGACAGCCACTGAAGCTTTCTTT

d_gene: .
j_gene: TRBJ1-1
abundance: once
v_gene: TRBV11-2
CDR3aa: CASSPLVPQGRAEAFF
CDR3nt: TGTGCCAGCAGCCCCCTCGTCCCGCAGGGGAGGGCTGAAGCTTTCTTT

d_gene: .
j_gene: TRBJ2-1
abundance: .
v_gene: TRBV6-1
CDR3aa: CASSEVGSSYNEQFF
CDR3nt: TGTGCCAGCAGTGAGGTCGGTAGCTCCTACAATGAGCAGTTCTTC

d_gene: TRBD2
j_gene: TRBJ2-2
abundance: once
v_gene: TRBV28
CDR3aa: CASSLVSGGETGELFF
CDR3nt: TGTGCCAGCAGTTTGGTTAGCGGGGGGGAAACCGGGGAGCTGTTTTTT

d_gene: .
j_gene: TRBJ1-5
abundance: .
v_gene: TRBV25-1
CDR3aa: CASSEAGKQPQHF
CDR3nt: TGTGCCAGCAGTGAGGCAGGGAAACAGCCCCAGCATTTT

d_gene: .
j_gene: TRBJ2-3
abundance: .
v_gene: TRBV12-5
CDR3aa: CASGAGVGHTDTQYF
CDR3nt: TGTGCTAGTGGTGCAGGGGTTGGGCACACAGATACGCAGTATTTT

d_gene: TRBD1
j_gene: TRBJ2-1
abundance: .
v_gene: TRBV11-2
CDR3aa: CASSAGGEQFF
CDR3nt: TGTGCCAGCAGCGCAGGGGGAGAGCAGTTCTTC

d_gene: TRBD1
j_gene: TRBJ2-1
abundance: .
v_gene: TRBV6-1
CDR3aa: CASSGKTGGTYNEQFF
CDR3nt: TGTGCCAGCAGTGGTAAGACAGGGGGTACCTACAATGAGCAGTTCTTC

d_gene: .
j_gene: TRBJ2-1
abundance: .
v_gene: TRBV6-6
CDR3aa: CASRHGQINNEQFF
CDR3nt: TGTGCCAGCAGACACGGACAGATTAACAATGAGCAGTTCTTC

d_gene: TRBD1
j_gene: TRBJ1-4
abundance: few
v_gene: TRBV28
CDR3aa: CASSFPGTVYEKLFF
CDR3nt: TGTGCCAGCAGTTTCCCCGGGACAGTGTACGAAAAACTGTTTTTT

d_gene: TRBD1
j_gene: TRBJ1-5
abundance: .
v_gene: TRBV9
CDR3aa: CASSPTGGDNQPQHF
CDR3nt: TGTGCCAGCAGCCCAACAGGGGGCGATAATCAGCCCCAGCATTTT

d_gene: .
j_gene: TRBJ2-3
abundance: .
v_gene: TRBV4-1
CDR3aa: CASSQPGGDDTQYF
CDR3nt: TGCGCCAGCAGCCAACCTGGGGGCGACGATACGCAGTATTTT

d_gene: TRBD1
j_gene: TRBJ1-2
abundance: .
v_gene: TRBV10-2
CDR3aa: CASSESRGGRNYGYTF
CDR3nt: TGCGCCAGCAGTGAGTCAAGAGGGGGCAGAAACTATGGCTACACCTTC

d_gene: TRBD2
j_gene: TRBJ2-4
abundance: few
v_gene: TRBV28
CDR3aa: CASRSPGGNIQYF
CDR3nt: TGTGCCAGCCGTTCCCCGGGGGGAAACATTCAGTACTTC